These T cell receptor beta chains were read from a single sample in a study of T cells after yellow fever vaccination. TCRdb itself ran the 5' RACE reads through MiXCR, one entry per CDR3 protein. The table lists 500,000 to 550,000 distinct CDR3 sequences, roughly a fifth of them singletons. Sample: PBMCs, taken approximately 20 days after the first yellow fever vaccination. These receptors came from a man between 18 and 35 years old who received the YFV17D yellow fever vaccine. Both conserved end residues are part of each CDR3. Fields, in order: CDR3 DNA, CDR3 protein, J gene, V gene, D gene, clone size. A D gene is named only where the DNA matches it firmly. Rows may omit the clone size; those that give it use once, few, many or a size class.

TGTGCCAGCAGTTGGCCTAGAACAGGACTAAGCACAGATACGCAGTATTTT	CASSWPRTGLSTDTQYF	TRBJ2-3	TRBV6-5	.	few
TGTGCCAGCAGCGCCCTAAGTGGGGGTAGCACTGAAGCTTTCTTT	CASSALSGGSTEAFF	TRBJ1-1	TRBV7-9	.	.
TGTGCCAGCAGCCCCGAACACCCGGGACGTACGATCTCCTCTGGAAACACCATATATTTT	CASSPEHPGRTISSGNTIYF	TRBJ1-3	TRBV7-7	.	.
TGTGCCAGCAATCACGGAGGCGGGGGGGCCTGGAATGAGCAGTTCTTC	CASNHGGGGAWNEQFF	TRBJ2-1	TRBV6-2/TRBV6-3	TRBD2	.
TGCGCCAGCAGACTAGCGGGGGGCTTTTACAATGAGCAGTTCTTC	CASRLAGGFYNEQFF	TRBJ2-1	TRBV10-2	TRBD2	few
TGTGCCAGCAGGAAGACAGGGAGCTATGGCTACACCTTC	CASRKTGSYGYTF	TRBJ1-2	TRBV9	TRBD1	few
TGCGCCAGCAGCCGTGGGGGGGCCGTTTACAATGAGCAGTTCTTC	CASSRGGAVYNEQFF	TRBJ2-1	TRBV5-1	.	few
TGTGCCAGCAGCCGGGCCGGACAGTACGAGCAGTACTTC	CASSRAGQYEQYF	TRBJ2-7	TRBV7-2	.	.
TGTGCCAGCAGCTTAATCCAGCTAGGGACTGAAGCTTTCTTT	CASSLIQLGTEAFF	TRBJ1-1	TRBV7-6	.	few
TGCGCCAGCAGCCAAGATCCCGCGGGGCCGGACACCGGGGAGCTGTTTTTT	CASSQDPAGPDTGELFF	TRBJ2-2	TRBV4-3	.	.
TGTGCCAGCAGCTTTGGGTTTCGAGAAGTTAACACTGAAGCTTTCTTT	CASSFGFREVNTEAFF	TRBJ1-1	TRBV5-4	.	few
TGCGCCAGCAGGCTCAAGAACACTGAAGCTTTCTTT	CASRLKNTEAFF	TRBJ1-1	TRBV5-1	.	.
TGTGCCAGCAGCCCCCAACAGGGCTGGGCCCAGTACTTC	CASSPQQGWAQYF	TRBJ2-5	TRBV4-2	.	.